A single sample gave rise to the 27 T cell receptor beta chains below, sequenced in a study of T cell responses to AZD1222 COVID-19 vaccine. Sequencing used immunoSEQ multiplex PCR; TCRdb keeps in-frame clones, though not all of them. Of around 140,000 clones detected, approximately 85% appear once; the ten largest clones hold under 8%. This sample comprised peripheral blood, obtained 28 days after the second dose of the MenACWY control vaccine. The receptor source for this set is an adult who received the MenACWY meningococcal vaccine as a control.

This clone was observed a handful of times. The V and J genes are TRBV27 and TRBJ2-3, with 10 bases identical to TRBD2. CDR3 length: 15 residues. V lost 8 bases to trimming and J lost 6 bases; unmatched junction nucleotides: 11. Germline V CDR1 and CDR2: MNHEY, SMNVEV (reference sequence). CDR3 coding DNA: TGTGCCAGCGCCACTAGCGGGGCACCTCCGGATACGCAGTATTTT. Amino acid sequence: CASATSGAPPDTQYF.

This chain joins TRBV19 and TRBJ1-5, with no clear D. This CDR3 spans 15 amino acids. V was trimmed by 6 bases and J by 0 bases, leaving 12 bases between them. The germline V gene has CDR1 LNHDA and CDR2 SQIVND (reference sequence). CDR3 loop: CASRTLVHSNQPQHF. The CDR3 bases are TGTGCCAGTAGAACCCTCGTCCATAGCAATCAGCCCCAGCATTTT.

Details on this clone: This sample includes further DNA sequences coding for the same CDR3. V usage is TRBV5-1 and J usage is TRBJ1-1; 11 bases match TRBD1. This CDR3 region has 14 residues. V trimming: 4 bases; J trimming: 4 bases; junction bases outside the gene matches: 3. Germline V lookup: CDR1 SGHRS, CDR2 YFSETQ. The CDR3 DNA reads TGCGCCAGCAGCCCCGGGACAGGGGGCACTGAAGCTTTCTTT. The encoded protein is CASSPGTGGTEAFF.

The chain couples TRBV4-3 to TRBJ1-1, with a tentative D call TRBD1 (6 bases). Germline V gene lookup returns CDR1 LGHNA and CDR2 YSLEER. V was cut by 7 bases and J by 10 bases, with 19 bases left in between. The CDR3 runs 13 residues. The CDR3 loop reads CASTGDRRAPAFF. CDR3 DNA sequence: TGCGCCAGCACGGGTGACAGGCGAGCCCCAGCTTTCTTT.

The chain employs TRBV5-1 and TRBJ2-2; perhaps TRBD1 as D (6 bases). V gave up 0 bases and J gave up 1 base, with 16 bases separating them. Germline CDR1 reads SGHRS; CDR2 reads YFSETQ. This CDR3 has 18 residues. Written as DNA, the CDR3 is TGCGCCAGCAGCTTGGTGGCAGGGGACAAACTGAACACCGGGGAGCTGTTTTTT. It encodes CASSLVAGDKLNTGELFF.

The CDR3 spells CSASEFRTGELFF. CDR3 sequence (DNA): TGCAGTGCTAGTGAATTCCGCACCGGGGAGCTGTTTTTT. The V and J genes are TRBV20-1 and TRBJ2-2, with D unclear. The V gene's germline CDR1 is DFQATT and CDR2 SNEGSKA (reference sequence). The ends were cut back, 3 bases at V and 4 bases at J, with 9 bases in the middle. There are 13 residues in the CDR3.

The chain joins TRBV30 to TRBJ1-5, with D perhaps matching TRBD1 (6 bases). Looked up from germline, CDR1 is GTSNPN and CDR2 is SVGIG (reference sequence). Trimming stripped 1 base from V and 3 bases from J, with 7 bases between. The CDR3 runs 13 residues. The CDR3 coding sequence is TGTGCCTGGAGTGGACAGGTCAATCAGCCCCAGCATTTT. It codes for CAWSGQVNQPQHF.

The CDR3 reads CASSSQGYNEQFF. CDR3 nucleotides: TGTGCCAGCAGTTCTCAGGGCTACAATGAGCAGTTCTTC. The J gene is TRBJ2-1, the V gene TRBV12-3 or TRBV12-4; tentative D call: TRBD1 (5 bases). The CDR3 covers 13 residues. V lost 4 bases and J 3 bases, leaving 7 bases between the germline ends.

This chain joins TRBV7-9 and TRBJ2-1; TRBD2 matches 13 bases. The CDR3 runs to 18 residues. V shed 1 base and J 2 bases; nucleotides not matched to a gene: 5. Germline CDR1 is SEHNR and CDR2 is FQNEAQ (reference sequence). CDR3 in DNA: TGTGCCAGCAGCTTAGGACTAGCGGGAGGATCCCCCTACAATGAGCAGTTCTTC. It is translated as CASSLGLAGGSPYNEQFF. Looking up the rest from reference TRBV7-9 and TRBJ2-1 gives the full variable domain: DTGVSQNPRHKITKRGQNVTFRCDPISEHNRLYWYRQTLGQGPEFLTYFQNEAQLEKSRLLSDRFSAERPKGSFSTLEIQRTEQGDSAMYLCASSLGLAGGSPYNEQFFGPGTRLTVL.

The rearrangement joins TRBV19 to TRBJ1-1, with 10 positions matching TRBD1. The J segment lost 4 bases and the V segment lost 6 bases, leaving 17 bases of the junction unmatched. The CDR3 is 18 residues long. Germline V gene lookup returns CDR1 LNHDA and CDR2 SQIVND (reference sequence). The CDR3 loop reads CASRSRWTGGFDGTEAFF. The CDR3 nucleotides read TGTGCCAGTAGGAGTAGATGGACAGGGGGTTTCGATGGCACTGAAGCTTTCTTT.

This rearrangement joins TRBV5-8 to TRBJ1-6; D is ambiguous. Trimming shortened V by 0 bases and J by 5 bases, and 6 bases separated the two germline ends. The CDR3 is 14 residues long. In germline, CDR1 is SGHTS, CDR2 YDEGEE. The CDR3 DNA sequence: TGTGCCAGCAGCTTGGACCAGAATAATTCACCCCTCCACTTT. Encoded protein: CASSLDQNNSPLHF.

The genes are TRBV2 and TRBJ2-6; TRBD1 matches at 8 bases. With V trimmed by 3 bases and J by 2 bases, 6 bases remained unmatched. Germline assignment: CDR1 SNHLY and CDR2 FYNNEI. The CDR3 runs 17 residues. The CDR3 protein is CASSDSSGGAGANVLTF. In DNA form, the CDR3 reads TGTGCCAGCAGTGACTCTTCAGGGGGCGCTGGGGCCAACGTCCTGACTTTC. The entire variable domain, with the rest obtained from reference TRBV2 and TRBJ2-6, is as follows: EPEVTQTPSHQVTQMGQEVILRCVPISNHLYFYWYRQILGQKVEFLVSFYNNEISEKSEIFDDQFSVERPDGSNFTLKIRSTKLEDSAMYFCASSDSSGGAGANVLTFGAGSRLTVL.

V and J are TRBV25-1 and TRBJ2-1, with D uncertain. Germline V gives CDR1 MGHDK, CDR2 SYGVNS. V was shortened by 5 bases and J by 1 base, with 3 bases between the two germline ends. The CDR3 contains 12 residues. CDR3 region: CASSRSYNEQFF. The CDR3, as DNA: TGTGCCAGCAGTAGGTCCTACAATGAGCAGTTCTTC.

V gene TRBV6-5 combines with J gene TRBJ2-3, with a tentative D call TRBD1 (5 bases). V lost 3 bases, J lost 6 bases, and 13 bases lay in between. CDR1 MNHEY and CDR2 SVGAGI come from the germline V gene. The CDR3 loop spans 14 amino acids. The CDR3 loop reads CASSYGQGGDTQYF. CDR3 in DNA: TGTGCCAGCAGTTATGGGCAGGGTGGCGATACGCAGTATTTT.

Comment on this clone: One end of the junction is discordant with germline, which a read error may explain. The chain links TRBV5-8 to TRBJ2-7, with 7 bases that match TRBD2. Germline CDR1 SGHTS, CDR2 YDEGEE. The CDR3 runs 11 residues. CDR3 residues: CASSLGRTRDF. The CDR3 DNA is TGTGCCAGCAGCTTAGGCAGGACTAGAGACTTC.

Only one count was recorded for this clone. This chain uses TRBV28 with TRBJ1-1, with D tentatively TRBD1 (6 bases). V was clipped by 1 base and J by 4 bases, with 16 bases between them. CDR1 is MDHEN and CDR2 is SYDVKM in the germline V gene. The CDR3 totals 16 residues. This chain's CDR3 is CASSLSFLTGSTEAFF. CDR3 sequence (DNA): TGTGCCAGCAGTTTATCGTTTCTTACAGGGAGCACTGAAGCTTTCTTT.

The chain has TRBV11-2 and TRBJ2-2; D is unclear. The CDR3 is 13 residues long. CDR1 and CDR2 from the germline V gene are SGHAT and FQNNGV. The ends were cut back, 0 bases at V and 8 bases at J, with 7 bases in the middle. CDR3 sequence reads: CASSLDQGGELFF. In DNA, the CDR3 is TGTGCCAGCAGCTTAGACCAAGGGGGGGAGCTGTTTTTT.

This clone was detected only once. Different DNA sequences within this sample yield the same CDR3. This chain links TRBV10-3 with TRBJ1-1; D is possibly TRBD1 (5 bases). Germline CDR1 is ENHRY and CDR2 is SYGVKD. CDR3 size: 14 residues. V was pared by 5 bases and J by 11 bases, with 21 bases between. The CDR3 loop reads CAISSPPRALEAFF. The CDR3 DNA reads TGTGCCATCAGTAGCCCCCCCAGGGCCCTTGAGGCTTTCTTT.

The J gene is TRBJ2-7, the V gene TRBV6-5, with D hard to call. This CDR3 region has 14 residues. Trimming left V 5 bases short and J 2 bases short, with 13 bases between. Germline V CDR1 and CDR2: MNHEY, SVGAGI. The CDR3 spells CASSNNLITYEQYF. Written as DNA, the CDR3 is TGTGCCAGCAGTAACAACTTGATTACCTACGAGCAGTACTTC.

J is TRBJ2-6 and V is TRBV28, with a possible D match to TRBD1 (5 bases). Germline values: CDR1 MDHEN, CDR2 SYDVKM. The V gene lost 7 bases and the J gene lost 2 bases, with 6 bases spanning the gap. CDR3 length: 13 residues. CDR3 amino acids: CASKGPGANVLTF. As DNA, the CDR3 is TGTGCCAGCAAGGGGCCTGGGGCCAACGTCCTGACTTTC.

The chain employs TRBV28 and TRBJ2-6; D gene uncertain. Germline V gene data show CDR1 as MDHEN and CDR2 as SYDVKM. CDR3 length equals 15 residues. V lost 7 bases to trimming and J lost 0 bases, with 10 bases between them. CDR3 bases: TGTGCCAGCACCTTACGTAACTCTGGGGCCAACGTCCTGACTTTC. This translates into CASTLRNSGANVLTF.

This chain connects TRBV18 to TRBJ2-7; the D gene is possibly TRBD2 (6 bases). Deletions cut 4 bases from V and 4 bases from J, with 14 bases between. CDR1 and CDR2 (germline): KGHSH, LQKENI. The CDR3 sequence is 14 residues long. In DNA form, the CDR3 reads TGTGCCAGCTCACTGTCGACTAGTTTGTACGAGCAGTACTTC. Translation gives CASSLSTSLYEQYF.

V is TRBV18 and J is TRBJ1-2; D is uncertain. CDR3 length: 14 amino acids. The ends were cut back, 0 bases at V and 4 bases at J, with 9 bases in the middle. Germline loops: CDR1 KGHSH, CDR2 LQKENI. The CDR3, as DNA: TGTGCCAGCTCACCACCGGATCAGTTCTATGGCTACACCTTC. Encoded protein: CASSPPDQFYGYTF.

The chain combines TRBV5-6 with TRBJ2-7; D is ambiguous. Trimming left V 2 bases short and J 4 bases short, with 7 bases between. The CDR3 runs 12 residues. Germline V gene sequence: CDR1 SGHDT, CDR2 YYEEEE. The CDR3, as DNA: TGTGCCAGCAGCTTAGTGGGATACGAGCAGTACGTC. Translated, it gives CASSLVGYEQYV.

This chain joins TRBV19 and TRBJ2-1; D is perhaps TRBD2 (6 bases). There are 16 residues in the CDR3. Germline V CDR1 and CDR2: LNHDA, SQIVND (reference sequence). V was cut by 5 bases and J by 6 bases, with 20 bases left in between. CDR3 sequence: CASSGREVRDLNEQFF. The CDR3, as DNA: TGTGCCAGTAGTGGAAGGGAGGTGCGGGACCTCAATGAGCAGTTCTTC. The full variable domain, with the rest looked up from reference TRBV19 and TRBJ2-1, is DGGITQSPKYLFRKEGQNVTLSCEQNLNHDAMYWYRQDPGQGLRLIYYSQIVNDFQKGDIAEGYSVSREKKESFPLTVTSAQKNPTAFYLCASSGREVRDLNEQFFGPGTRLTVL.

The rearrangement uses TRBV13 and TRBJ1-5; TRBD1 might be the D (5 bases). V lost 5 bases to trimming and J lost 1 base, with 9 bases between them. The germline CDR1 and CDR2 sequences are PRHDT and FYEKMQ (reference sequence). The CDR3 is made up of 14 amino acids. The CDR3 bases are TGTGCCAGCAGCCTCCGGGACAGCAATCAGCCCCAGCATTTT. It specifies CASSLRDSNQPQHF.

V usage is TRBV5-1 and J usage is TRBJ1-2, with TRBD1 as a possible D gene (6 bases). V lost 0 bases and J 8 bases, leaving 14 bases between the germline ends. The CDR3 is 14 amino acids. Germline V gene sequence: CDR1 SGHRS, CDR2 YFSETQ. CDR3 loop: CASSLEKGGFGYTF. The DNA of the CDR3 is TGCGCCAGCAGCTTGGAAAAGGGGGGGTTCGGCTACACCTTC.